The rows below give T cell receptor beta chains drawn from one sample of a study of beta chain features in type 1 diabetes. The protocol was immunoSEQ multiplex PCR, while the TCRdb copy is restricted to in-frame clones and leaves out a portion. The sample has 500,000 to 850,000 clones, around 15% seen once; the top ten hold approximately 0.039%. Material: naive CD4+ T cells from blood. The origin of the receptors is a man aged 18 to 29 with type 1 diabetes. Both conserved end residues are part of each CDR3. A D gene is named only where the DNA matches it firmly. Clone sizes are given selectively: once, few, many, or a class where the clone is expanded.

j_gene	v_gene	d_gene	abundance	CDR3nt	CDR3aa
TRBJ2-2	TRBV5-1	TRBD2	-	TGCGCCAGCAGCCCCGAGACTAGCTTGTGGCCCGGGGAGCTGTTTTTT	CASSPETSLWPGELFF
TRBJ2-7	TRBV7-2	-	-	TGTGCCAGCAGCTTAGGGGGTTACAAGCAGTACTTC	CASSLGGYKQYF
TRBJ1-3	TRBV5-4	-	few	TGCGCCAGCAGCCAAGATCGGACAGTTGGAAACACCATATATTTT	CASSQDRTVGNTIYF
TRBJ1-5	TRBV6-6	-	few	TGTGCCAGCAGTGTTACAGGGAATCAGCCCCAGCATTTT	CASSVTGNQPQHF
TRBJ1-5	TRBV6-6	-	once	TGTGCCGCGCAAGGTCAGGGTCGCAATCAGCCCCAGCATTTT	CAAQGQGRNQPQHF
TRBJ2-3	TRBV6-5	TRBD2	once	TGTGCCAGCAGCCGACTAGCGGGAGGGGGAGATACGCAGTATTTT	CASSRLAGGGDTQYF
TRBJ1-3	TRBV29-1	-	-	TGCAGCGTTGCCTCGGGAAACACCATATATTTT	CSVASGNTIYF
TRBJ2-1	TRBV6-6	-	few	TGTGCCAGCAGTTACGGGGGGACGTCCTACAATGAGCAGTTCTTC	CASSYGGTSYNEQFF
TRBJ2-3	TRBV5-1	-	few	TGCGCCAGCAGCTTGTCCCACGGGGCAGATACGCAGTATTTT	CASSLSHGADTQYF
TRBJ1-2	TRBV6-5	TRBD1	few	TGTGCCAGCAGCGACCAGGGGGTTACCTATGGCTACACCTTC	CASSDQGVTYGYTF
TRBJ2-3	TRBV7-2	-	-	TGTGCCAGCAGCTTGAACGGGGCGGGAGATACGCAGTATTTT	CASSLNGAGDTQYF
TRBJ2-7	TRBV7-2	-	few	TGTGCCAGCAGCTTAGTCGGTGGGGTGGCGTACGAGCAGTACTTC	CASSLVGGVAYEQYF
TRBJ2-5	TRBV27	TRBD1	few	TGTGCCAGCAGTTCCTGGACAGGGGGGACAGAGACCCAGTACTTC	CASSSWTGGTETQYF
TRBJ2-7	TRBV7-9	-	-	TGTGCCAGCGAAGACGGGTACTCCTACGAGCAGTACTTC	CASEDGYSYEQYF
TRBJ2-4	TRBV11-2	-	-	TGTGCCAGCAGCATAGGGTCCCCCGAGGACATTCAGTACTTC	CASSIGSPEDIQYF
TRBJ2-7	TRBV30	-	few	TGTGCCTGGAGTGTACTGGGACGCGAGCAGTACTTC	CAWSVLGREQYF
TRBJ2-5	TRBV6-5	-	-	TGTGCCAGCAGTTATGGAGGGCAAGAGACCCAGTACTTC	CASSYGGQETQYF
TRBJ1-6	TRBV28	TRBD1	few	TGTGCCAGCAGTTCCGGGACAGGGGCTTCACCCCTCCACTTT	CASSSGTGASPLHF
TRBJ1-4	TRBV18	TRBD1	-	TGTGCCAGCTCACCCGGACAGGGCGGTGATGAAAAACTGTTTTTT	CASSPGQGGDEKLFF
TRBJ1-4	TRBV7-6	TRBD1	few	TGTGCCAGCAGCGCATGGGACAGGGTCAAGGTTTTT	CASSAWDRVKVF
TRBJ1-1	TRBV5-1	-	-	TGCGCCACCCAGCCCGGGACGGCGAACACTGAAGCTTTCTTT	CATQPGTANTEAFF
TRBJ2-7	TRBV18	-	-	TGTGCCAGCTCACCAGCCTCTAGGAGCTCCTACGAGCAGTACTTC	CASSPASRSSYEQYF
TRBJ2-3	TRBV30	-	-	TGTGCCCGGGGGGCAAGCGCAGATACGCAGTATTTT	CARGASADTQYF
TRBJ1-4	TRBV5-1	-	-	TGCGCCAGCAGCGGAGGAGCAACTAATGAAAAACTGTTTTTT	CASSGGATNEKLFF
TRBJ1-2	TRBV5-4	TRBD1	few	TGTGCCAGCAGCTTGGGACAGGGAAATGGCTACACCTTC	CASSLGQGNGYTF
TRBJ1-1	TRBV10-2	-	-	TGCGCCAGCAGTGAGGGGGACACTGAAGCTTTCTTT	CASSEGDTEAFF
TRBJ2-5	TRBV28	TRBD1	-	TGTGCCAGCAGAGAGCGGCTGGACAGGGTTGAAGAGACCCAGTACTTC	CASRERLDRVEETQYF
TRBJ2-7	TRBV27	TRBD1	few	TGTGCCAGCAGTTACTCCGGGACAGGGAAAGAGCAGTACTTC	CASSYSGTGKEQYF
TRBJ1-2	TRBV5-4	TRBD1	-	TGTGCCAGCAGCCTGGAGGACAGGGTCTATGGCTACACCTTC	CASSLEDRVYGYTF
TRBJ1-4	TRBV28	-	-	TGTGCCAGCAGAGGACCGCAGGAGAGGGAAAAACTGTTTTTT	CASRGPQEREKLFF
TRBJ2-1	TRBV29-1	TRBD2	-	TGCAGCGTCGCCGGGACTAGCGGGATGGGGAACAATGAGCAGTTCTTC	CSVAGTSGMGNNEQFF
TRBJ1-2	TRBV7-2	-	-	TGTGCCAGCAGCTTAAACCAGGCAGGGGATCGGTATGGCTACACCTTC	CASSLNQAGDRYGYTF
TRBJ2-1	TRBV7-2	TRBD2	-	TGTGCCAGCAGCCCCGGACTAGCGGGGTCCAGTGAGCAGTTCTTC	CASSPGLAGSSEQFF
TRBJ1-2	TRBV5-1	-	-	TGCGCCAGCAGCTTAACAGGGTCGGATGGCTACACCTTC	CASSLTGSDGYTF
TRBJ2-7	TRBV29-1	-	-	TGCAGCGTTCCTAAGGGCGACGAGCAGTACTTC	CSVPKGDEQYF
TRBJ2-2	TRBV7-9	TRBD2	-	TGTGCCAGCAGTATCCGAGCGGGAGGGCTTAACGGGGAGCTGTTTTTT	CASSIRAGGLNGELFF
TRBJ1-1	TRBV29-1	-	-	TGCAGCGTTGAAGGAGGAGGAGGGACTGAAGCTTTCTTT	CSVEGGGGTEAFF
TRBJ1-2	TRBV11-2	TRBD1	few	TGTGCCAGCAGCTTCTCTACAGGGGGTGGCTACACCTTC	CASSFSTGGGYTF
TRBJ2-1	TRBV7-2	-	-	TGTGCCAGCAGCCCCGGTTGGGGCTACAATGAGCAGTTCTTC	CASSPGWGYNEQFF
TRBJ2-2	TRBV6-1	TRBD2	-	TGTGCCAGCAGTGAAGACGTAGCGGGAGGGAGGCGCACCGGGGAGCTGTTTTTT	CASSEDVAGGRRTGELFF
TRBJ2-2	TRBV30	-	-	TGTGCCTGGAGCCCTATGGGGGAGCTGTTTTTT	CAWSPMGELFF
TRBJ2-1	TRBV29-1	-	few	TGCAGCGTTGTATTGGACTACACTGGGGAGGAGCAGTTCTTC	CSVVLDYTGEEQFF
TRBJ2-1	TRBV27	TRBD2	-	TGTGCCAGCAGTCCCCGGACTAGCGGAGCCTACAATGAGCAGTTCTTC	CASSPRTSGAYNEQFF
TRBJ2-1	TRBV5-5	TRBD1	-	TGTGCCAGCAGCCCACCCGGGACAGGGGGTTACAATGAGCAGTTCTTC	CASSPPGTGGYNEQFF
TRBJ2-7	TRBV6-1	TRBD1	few	TGTGCCAGCACCACACAGGGGCGGACCTACGAGCAGTACTTC	CASTTQGRTYEQYF
TRBJ2-5	TRBV5-1	-	few	TGCGCCAGCAGGGACCCGGGTGGCCTCGAGACCCAGTACTTC	CASRDPGGLETQYF
TRBJ2-7	TRBV4-2	TRBD2	-	TGTGCCAGCAGCACAACTAGCGGGGGGCACTACGAGCAGTACTTC	CASSTTSGGHYEQYF
TRBJ1-5	TRBV30	-	few	TGTGCCTGGAGTGGCACAGGGAGTCAGCCCCAGCATTTT	CAWSGTGSQPQHF
TRBJ2-7	TRBV6-5	-	-	TGTGCCAGCAGTTACCTCAGGGGGTACTTC	CASSYLRGYF
TRBJ2-2	TRBV29-1	TRBD2	few	TGCAGCGTCGTGACTAGCTGGGTCACCGGGGAGCTGTTTTTT	CSVVTSWVTGELFF
TRBJ2-1	TRBV7-2	TRBD2	few	TGTGCCAGCAGCTTTCCTGGACTAGCGGGAGGGGGGAATGAGCAGTTCTTC	CASSFPGLAGGGNEQFF
TRBJ1-6	TRBV4-2	TRBD1	-	TGTGCCAGCAGCCCTGGACAGGCGGCGCTTTATAATTCACCCCTCCACTTT	CASSPGQAALYNSPLHF
TRBJ2-7	TRBV7-6	-	-	TGTGCCAGCAGCTCGGATTACCGGGCCGACTACGAGCAGTACTTC	CASSSDYRADYEQYF